The text below deals with one TCR beta chain. This clone turned up a few times. It lacks a known antigen. Nothing much larger sits one base from this clone, and base qualities are not available. Each donor gave one peripheral blood draw, averaging roughly 120 mL, which was collected into heparinised tubes. A BD FACSAria II was used to sort naive, central memory, regulatory and stem cell-like memory CD4+ T cells with a panel that included CD45RO, CCR7, CD25, CD127, CD95 and CD27. Every sorted population had a purity above 95%. PBMCs were isolated immediately by Lymphoprep density gradient centrifugation and stained directly without culture. So that batch effects would be minimized, each experiment stained and sorted samples in pairs, pairing one healthy donor with one patient. The data were obtained in a study of beta chain features in type 1 diabetes (dated by TCRdb to about 2018). Regarding the study in general: Mean age, gender distribution, total cell number and subset yield were not different between patients and healthy donors. A total of some 100,000,000 sorted cells were examined across all samples, and a strong correlation was observed between cell number per subset and RNA yield. The study compared the TCRB repertoires of sorted circulating CD4+ T cell subsets in recently diagnosed type 1 diabetes patients with those in matched healthy donors. Naive and central memory subsets were obtained from all 30 or so donors, but regulatory and stem cell-like memory subsets were isolated from only 8 patients and roughly 8 healthy donors. General conclusions and limits of the study: Sequencing cDNA rather than genomic DNA could over-represent highly expressing activated cells, although activation and CD3 levels did not differ between groups. Because the HLA sub-analyses included only small numbers of individuals, any influence of HLA type on TCRB rearrangement was left unresolved. Naive, central memory and regulatory TCRB repertoires appeared to be more alike among patients than among healthy donors. At VDJ recombination sites, type 1 diabetes patients had fewer insertions and more deleted nucleotides, which implies abnormalities in thymic rearrangement. PCR might favor shorter templates, but patient and control samples were amplified and corrected together, so any skew would affect both groups equally. Type 1 diabetes patients showed a moderate but significant shortening of TCRB CDR3 length in all four CD4+ subsets.

The High Capacity cDNA Reverse Transcription Kit was used to reverse transcribe all of the isolated RNA, meaning that expressed TCRB transcripts were what got sequenced. Deep immunoSEQ sequencing was applied to naive, central memory and regulatory T cell samples, giving an average of approximately 4 million total reads per sample. After sorted cells were lysed in RLT buffer, RNA was extracted with DNase-treated RNeasy Micro or Mini kits, with the choice depending on cell number. To prevent cross-contamination, each cell subset was processed individually, whereas patient and healthy donor samples were processed jointly. Using the immunoSEQ multiplex PCR, TCRB sequences were amplified from cDNA into 87-bp fragments spanning the CDR3 region. Amplicons were sequenced on the Illumina HiSeq platform. Under the source paper's analysis protocol: PCR bias was computationally corrected using synthetic template baselines, reads within Hamming distance 2 were collapsed, and singletons that could not be merged were discarded. Reads were aligned to IMGT to assign V, D and J genes, CDR3 length, and insertions or deletions at six rearrangement sites. Within each subset, clonotype counts were normalized to sorted cell number, after which true diversity and Gini coefficients were computed with the tcR R package. The overlap coefficient, calculated on TCRB nucleotide sequences, was used to quantify repertoire sharing. Out-of-frame TCRB sequences from naive cells were analyzed as a proxy for the pre-selection repertoire. TCRdb's version of the immuneACCESS table is confined to in-frame rearrangements and falls short of the full clone set. An unresolved V gene accounts for under half of the shortfall where checked; the remainder is of unknown origin. That table furnishes V, J and clone size, whereas the DNA furnished D and trimming. This sample holds around 400,000 clones; around 15% were observed only once. The ten largest clonotypes hold 0.019% of the sample.

The CDR3 goes from the cysteine to the phenylalanine over 15 residues. Just CDR3 DNA is preserved here, 45 bases in frame from base 1. Cut back by 5 bases and 1 base, the V and J ends lie 13 bases apart. As encoded in the germline V gene, CDR1 is KGHSH while CDR2 is LQKENI. Sequencing was done on a sample of naive CD4+ T cells from blood. Taken with the paper, the label for cell subset or site translates to: true naive CD4+ T cells. This receptor was identified in a woman under 30 in good health. Recombination linked TRBV18 to TRBJ2-3; matching of 5 bases hints at TRBD1 as the D gene. CDR3 protein: CASSWTPRGTDTQYF. In nucleotides, the sequence is TGTGCCAGCTCATGGACACCAAGGGGCACAGATACGCAGTATTTT.